This TCR beta chain originates from a study of CD8+ T cells in alopecia areata. In this sample, this clone turned up once. What it binds is not known. Study outcomes and limitations: Clonality exceeded that of normal scalp in lesional scalp, most notably in alopecia totalis/universalis. Scalp and blood samples kept many expanded lesional clones throughout tofacitinib.

Treatment meaning: oral pan-JAK inhibitor, 5-10 mg twice daily. Lesional scalp punch biopsies and peripheral blood came from alopecia areata patients. The authors sorted CD4+ and CD8+ T cells from PBMCs. Sequencing templates came from extracted RNA that was reverse transcribed into cDNA. Sequencing used immunoSEQ multiplex PCR; TCRdb keeps in-frame clones, though not all of them. The profile covers around 300,000 clones, with about three fifths appearing a single time and 0.75% to 0.95% taken by the ten largest. The specimen was CD4+ T cells sorted from blood, collected between weeks 51 and 52, from a patient treated with tofacitinib. This TCR was recovered from a human donor with alopecia areata.

The CDR3 spells CASSPPGGYGYTF. The CDR3 DNA sequence: TGTGCCAGCAGTCCCCCAGGGGGCTATGGCTACACCTTC. J is TRBJ1-2 and V is TRBV27; 7 bases map to TRBD1. From germline, CDR1 is MNHEY and CDR2 SMNVEV (reference sequence). The trim removed 5 bases at V and 4 bases at J, leaving 4 bases unmatched. This CDR3 spans 13 amino acids.